This is a list of T cell receptor beta chains from one sample in a study of response to subunit inactivated influenza vaccine. Using its own MiXCR run on the RT-PCR reads, TCRdb lists one record per CDR3 protein. Of around 530,000 distinct CDR3 sequences listed, roughly 10% are singletons. The specimen was PBMCs from blood, collected on the day of vaccination. All receptors come from a man in his fifties or sixties who received an inactivated influenza vaccine. Both conserved end residues are part of each CDR3. D genes are given only for firm matches. Size tells how often a clone was seen (once, few, many) or the class of an expanded clone, and some rows leave it out.

clone_size d_call j_call v_call cdr3_nt cdr3_aa
NA NA TRBJ1-6 TRBV11-2 TGTGCCAGCAGCTTAGTCCCCCCAACCCCTACCCTTGATTCACCCCTCCACTTT CASSLVPPTPTLDSPLHF
many TRBD2 TRBJ2-1 TRBV20-1 TGCAGTGCTACAGAGCAGGGGACTAGCTTCTCCTACAATGAGCAGTTCTTC CSATEQGTSFSYNEQFF
NA NA TRBJ1-3 TRBV6-5 TGTGCCAGCAGTTACTCGGGACGGCCCGGAAACACCATATATTTT CASSYSGRPGNTIYF
NA TRBD2 TRBJ2-7 TRBV5-1 TGCGCCAGCAGCTTGGGGGTGACGGGAGGAAGCTACGAGCAGTACTTC CASSLGVTGGSYEQYF
few TRBD1 TRBJ2-7 TRBV19 TGTGCCAGTAGTCCGGGACAGGGGGACTACGAGCAGTACTTC CASSPGQGDYEQYF
NA NA TRBJ2-2 TRBV5-1 TGCGCCGGCAGCTTGTTTGCAGGGGCGAACACCGGGGAGCTGTTTTTT CAGSLFAGANTGELFF
many NA TRBJ2-7 TRBV7-9 TGTGCCAGCAGCTCCCCCCACTCCTACGAGCAGTACTTC CASSSPHSYEQYF
many NA TRBJ1-3 TRBV20-1 TGCAGTGCTCTCCGGGCCCTCTCTGGAAACACCATATATTTT CSALRALSGNTIYF
NA NA TRBJ2-5 TRBV6-6 TGTGCCAGCACCCTGGGGGGAGGAGAGACCCAGTACTTC CASTLGGGETQYF
many TRBD2 TRBJ2-2 TRBV5-1 TGCGCCAGCAGGCTAGCGGGAGGTTCGAACACCGGGGAGCTGTTTTTT CASRLAGGSNTGELFF
few NA TRBJ2-7 TRBV5-6 TGTGCCAGCAGCTTGTCGGTACGTCTAGGCAGCTACGAGCAGTACTTC CASSLSVRLGSYEQYF
NA TRBD2 TRBJ2-7 TRBV7-2 TGTGCCAGCAGGAGCACTAGCGGGAGATACGACGAGCAGTACTTC CASRSTSGRYDEQYF
few NA TRBJ1-2 TRBV7-9 TGTGCCAGCAGCTTAGCGGGAGACAATGGCTACACCTTC CASSLAGDNGYTF
NA NA TRBJ2-3 TRBV7-9 TGTGCCAGCAGGCTATCAACAGGGATAAGCACAGATACGCAGTATTTT CASRLSTGISTDTQYF
NA NA TRBJ1-5 TRBV20-1 TGCAGTGCTAGAGGGGTCGGGGGGCGAGAGACCCAGCATTTT CSARGVGGRETQHF
many TRBD1 TRBJ2-7 TRBV14 TGTGCCAGCAGCCACGGACAGGGGGGTACCTACGAGCAGTACTTC CASSHGQGGTYEQYF
many TRBD2 TRBJ2-7 TRBV27 TGTGCCAGCAGTCCAGGACTAGCGGGAGTCGAGCAGTACTTC CASSPGLAGVEQYF
few TRBD1 TRBJ2-7 TRBV2 TGTGCCAGCAGAGAGGACAGGGGCTACGAGCAGTACTTC CASREDRGYEQYF
NA NA TRBJ2-7 TRBV28 TGTGCCAGCGGCAGGGGACGCGAGCAGTACTTC CASGRGREQYF
few TRBD1 TRBJ2-7 TRBV11-1 TGTGCCAGCAGCTTATTCCCCCCTAGCAGGGGGCAACCCTACGAGCAGTACTTC CASSLFPPSRGQPYEQYF
few NA TRBJ2-2 TRBV4-2 TGTGCCAGCAGCCTCCGCCGGCAGGGTAGTAGGGCCGGGGAGCTGTTTTTT CASSLRRQGSRAGELFF
many TRBD1 TRBJ1-2 TRBV12-3/TRBV12-4 TGTGCCAGCAGTGCCCGGACAGGGCTGGGCGGCTACACCTTC CASSARTGLGGYTF
many NA TRBJ1-4 TRBV29-1 TGCAGCGTGAATATCAGAAATGAAAAACTGTTTTTT CSVNIRNEKLFF
NA NA TRBJ2-3 TRBV10-2 TGCGCCAGCAGTGAGGTCTCCGCGGATACGCAGTCTTTT CASSEVSADTQSF
NA NA TRBJ1-3 TRBV5-6 TGTGCCAGCAGCGAAATGGGCGGTGGAAACACCATATATTTT CASSEMGGGNTIYF
few TRBD2 TRBJ2-1 TRBV7-9 TGTGCCAGCAGCTCAATTCTAGCGGTTAGCTACAATGAGCAGTTCTTC CASSSILAVSYNEQFF
many TRBD1 TRBJ1-1 TRBV6-2/TRBV6-3 TGTGCCAGCAGATACGGACAGGCTTGGACTGAAGCTTTCTTT CASRYGQAWTEAFF
NA TRBD1 TRBJ1-1 TRBV7-2 TGTGCCAGCAGCCAGGCCCCGGGACAGGGGGCTGAAGCTTTCTTT CASSQAPGQGAEAFF
few NA TRBJ1-1 TRBV6-1 TGTGCCAGCAGTGACCAGGGGAGAACTGAAGCTTTCTTT CASSDQGRTEAFF
NA NA TRBJ1-1 TRBV27 TGTGCCAGCTCCCCGACGTACTTACAGGTGAACACTGAAGCTTTCTTT CASSPTYLQVNTEAFF
NA NA TRBJ1-6 TRBV6-2/TRBV6-3 TGTGCCAGCAGTTACTTTTTTCTGACAGGAGACTTTTATAATTCACCCCTCCACTTT CASSYFFLTGDFYNSPLHF
NA NA TRBJ2-1 TRBV15 TGTGCCACCAGCAGAGCTCCCAGGGTGGCGGCTAGTGAGCAGTTCTTC CATSRAPRVAASEQFF
many NA TRBJ2-7 TRBV20-1 TGCAGTGCTCCGGGACACGCTTACGAGCAGTACTTC CSAPGHAYEQYF
few NA TRBJ2-1 TRBV20-1 TGCAGTGCTGACCGGGACGCACCCAAGGAGGAGCAGTTCTTC CSADRDAPKEEQFF
NA NA TRBJ1-1 TRBV6-1 TGTGCCAGCAGTGGACGGACCGCGAACACTGAAGCTTTCTTT CASSGRTANTEAFF
few TRBD2 TRBJ2-1 TRBV13 TGTGCCAGCAGCTTAGAGGCTAGCGGGAGGTCCTACAATGAGCAGTTCTTC CASSLEASGRSYNEQFF
few NA TRBJ1-2 TRBV6-1 TGTGCCAGCAGCGGTACCGGGACAAAAAACTATGGCTACACCTTC CASSGTGTKNYGYTF
NA TRBD1 TRBJ1-2 TRBV15 TGTGCCGTCGGAGGGGCAGGGGGTAGCTATGGCTACACCTTC CAVGGAGGSYGYTF
NA TRBD2 TRBJ2-1 TRBV11-1 TGTGCCAGCAGCCGCAGCCTCAACCTAGCGGGAAGATACAATGAGCAGTTCTTC CASSRSLNLAGRYNEQFF
many NA TRBJ2-1 TRBV20-1 TGCAGTGCCAAACGGGGGAACAATGAGCAGTTCTTC CSAKRGNNEQFF
NA TRBD2 TRBJ2-7 TRBV20-1 TGCAGTGCCCGCAATAGCGGGACCCCTTCCAAAAGCTCCTACGAGCAGTACTTC CSARNSGTPSKSSYEQYF
few NA TRBJ1-2 TRBV5-1 TGCGCCAGCAGCTACTCACCCCCCTCCGGGCGGGAATTAGCTAACTATGGCTACACCTTC CASSYSPPSGRELANYGYTF
NA TRBD1 TRBJ2-7 TRBV12-3/TRBV12-4 TGTGCCAGCAGTGCCCCGGGACAGCCCTACGAGCAGTACTTC CASSAPGQPYEQYF
NA TRBD2 TRBJ2-1 TRBV5-6 TGTGCCAGCAGCAGCCGACTAGCGGGAGGAAACTACAATGAGCAGTTCTTC CASSSRLAGGNYNEQFF
many TRBD2 TRBJ2-1 TRBV29-1 TGCAGCGCGGGGGGGCAGGTCTACGGGCAGTTCTTC CSAGGQVYGQFF
few NA TRBJ2-3 TRBV6-2/TRBV6-3 TGTGCCAGCAGCCCCCCCCCCGTTATTGTCCGGACAGATACGCAGTATTTT CASSPPPVIVRTDTQYF
few NA TRBJ2-1 TRBV14 TGTGCCAGCAGCCTGGCAGCGAACAATGAGCAGTTCTTC CASSLAANNEQFF
NA NA TRBJ1-2 TRBV29-1 TGCAGCGTCAGGATAAAGCTTGGCTACACCTTC CSVRIKLGYTF
many NA TRBJ2-2 TRBV12-3/TRBV12-4 TGTGCCAGCAGTTTTGGGTTGACGAACACCGGGGAGCTGTTTTTT CASSFGLTNTGELFF
NA TRBD2 TRBJ2-5 TRBV6-1 TGTGCCAGCAGTAATCTAGCGGAGTGGACTCAAGAGACCCAGTACTTC CASSNLAEWTQETQYF
NA TRBD1 TRBJ2-1 TRBV7-9 TGTGCCAGCAGCTCGGGACAGGGAGGGATCAATGAGCAGTTCTTC CASSSGQGGINEQFF
NA NA TRBJ1-5 TRBV7-2 TGTGCCAGCAGCTTAGCGGTGGACCCCAATCAGCCCCAGCATTTT CASSLAVDPNQPQHF
NA TRBD1 TRBJ2-7 TRBV3-1 TGTGCCAGCAGCCAATCAGGGGGATCCAACGAGCAGTACTTC CASSQSGGSNEQYF
few TRBD2 TRBJ2-5 TRBV6-5 TGTGCCAGCAGTTATGCGGGGGCCCAGTACTTC CASSYAGAQYF